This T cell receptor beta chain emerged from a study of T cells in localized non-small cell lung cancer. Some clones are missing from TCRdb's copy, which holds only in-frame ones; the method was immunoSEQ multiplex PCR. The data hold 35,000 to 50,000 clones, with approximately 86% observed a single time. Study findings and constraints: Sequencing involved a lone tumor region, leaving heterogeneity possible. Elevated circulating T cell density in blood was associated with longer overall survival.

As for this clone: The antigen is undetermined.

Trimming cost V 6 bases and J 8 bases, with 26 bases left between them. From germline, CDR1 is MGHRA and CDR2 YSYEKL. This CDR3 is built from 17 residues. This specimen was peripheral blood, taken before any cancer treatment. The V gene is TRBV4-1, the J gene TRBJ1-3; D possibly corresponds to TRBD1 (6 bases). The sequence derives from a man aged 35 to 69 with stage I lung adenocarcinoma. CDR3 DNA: TGCGCCAGCAGTTACGGACTCGGAAGACGTAAGGGGGACACCATATATTTT. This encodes CASSYGLGRRKGDTIYF.